This TCR beta chain comes out of a study of blood T cell repertoires in COVID-19. About the study: The study drew acute and convalescent COVID-19 samples from the United States, Italy and Spain. The cDNA or gDNA used as material had been derived from T cells, B-cell-depleted T cells, or PBMCs.

The CDR3 consists of 16 residues. With 6 bases removed from V and 7 bases from J, the gap between germline ends came to 24 bases. Germline CDR1 reads MDHEN; CDR2 reads SYDVKM. Authors' analysis steps: Quantification of nucleated cells was approximated via reference gene primer amplification. The protocol was immunoSEQ multiplex PCR, while the TCRdb copy is restricted to in-frame clones and leaves out a portion. That table gives V, J and clone size, and the DNA gave D and trimming. The sample holds about 380,000 clones, around 84% seen once. This TCR came from a human donor with acute or convalescent COVID-19. The donor label of this sample is uncertain. Sequencing used peripheral blood. The chain joins TRBV28 to TRBJ2-5; D may be TRBD2 (5 bases). CDR3 loop: CASSREQTARVGTQYF. CDR3 in DNA: TGTGCCAGCAGCCGGGAACAAACAGCGAGGGTAGGGACCCAGTACTTC.